This T cell receptor (beta chain) comes out of a study of shared clonotypes between healthy human individuals. Germline assignment: CDR1 MNHNS and CDR2 SASEGT. With 7 bases removed from V and 2 bases from J, the gap between germline ends came to 11 bases. The CDR3 is 13 residues long. The assay was immunoSEQ multiplex PCR, and TCRdb's table has in-frame clones only and misses some. The sample consists of over 2 million clones, 95% of them appearing once. CD4+ cell separation produced CD45RA+ naive and CD45RA-negative memory subsets. Material: naive CD4+ T cells sorted from blood. Sample subset: CD45RA+ positively selected. This chain links TRBV6-1 with TRBJ1-2, with no clear D. The receptor comes from a young man in good health. DNA for the CDR3: TGTGCCAGCACTCTCGAAGGGAACTATGGCTACACCTTC. Protein product: CASTLEGNYGYTF.